These 32 T cell receptor beta chains share one sample of origin, sequenced in a study of shared clonotypes between healthy human individuals. TCRdb's copy holds only in-frame clones and misses some; the assay was immunoSEQ multiplex PCR. The sample has roughly 400,000 clones; about 96% are singletons. The sample taken for sequencing was memory CD8+ T cells sorted from blood. Subset in this sample: CD45RO+ cells pooled with CCR7-negative TemRA cells. These receptors all stem from a man aged 30-40 years in good health.

The V gene is TRBV25-1, the J gene TRBJ2-1; perhaps TRBD2 as D (6 bases). This CDR3 region has 13 residues. V was clipped by 0 bases and J by 10 bases, with 10 bases between them. Germline CDR1 is MGHDK and CDR2 is SYGVNS. This chain's CDR3 is CASSEYATREQFF. The CDR3 nucleotides are TGTGCCAGCAGTGAATATGCGACTAGGGAGCAGTTCTTC.

This clone has a single count. This chain links TRBV19 with TRBJ1-5, with D perhaps TRBD1 (5 bases). In germline, CDR1 is LNHDA, CDR2 SQIVND (reference sequence). CDR3 length: 12 residues. V shed 3 bases and J shed 6 bases, with 6 bases lying between them. CDR3 in amino acids: CASSIGAQPQHF. CDR3 coding DNA: TGTGCCAGTAGTATCGGGGCTCAGCCCCAGCATTTT.

This clone was detected once. The J gene is TRBJ2-7, the V gene TRBV1. TRBV1 is annotated as a pseudogene. This CDR3 region has 11 residues. The CDR3 region is CTGKGCYEQYF. CDR3 DNA sequence: TGCACCGGGAAAGGGTGCTACGAGCAGTACTTC.

This chain joins TRBV28 and TRBJ1-5, with D hard to call. The length of the CDR3 is 17 residues. The germline V gene has CDR1 MDHEN and CDR2 SYDVKM. V lost 10 bases, J lost 1 base, and 23 bases lay in between. The CDR3, as DNA: TGTGCCACACAAACTTCCAAACGGGTCGTGAGCAATCAGCCCCAGCATTTT. Its translation: CATQTSKRVVSNQPQHF.

This rearrangement joins TRBV25-1 to TRBJ2-7, with 11 bases lining up with TRBD1. V was pared by 3 bases and J by 4 bases, with 2 bases of the junction left unmatched. Germline V gene lookup returns CDR1 MGHDK and CDR2 SYGVNS. This CDR3 spans 14 amino acids. CDR3 loop: CASSDRDRGYEQYF. CDR3 nucleotides: TGTGCCAGCAGTGACCGGGACAGGGGGTACGAGCAGTACTTC.

The V call is TRBV6-1, the J call TRBJ1-4; 7 positions agree with TRBD1. This CDR3 comprises 13 residues. V shed 3 bases, J shed 10 bases, and the junction held 5 bases outside the gene matches. Germline CDR1 reads MNHNS; CDR2 reads SASEGT. Here the CDR3 DNA reads TGTGCCAGCAGTGAGGGACAGCCGGGAAAACTGTTTTTT. Its translation is CASSEGQPGKLFF.

V gene TRBV4-2 combines with J gene TRBJ1-5; a possible D gene is TRBD1 (5 bases). This CDR3 spans 15 amino acids. Trimming left V 6 bases short and J 0 bases short, with 12 bases between. Germline loops: CDR1 LGHNA, CDR2 YNFKEQ. CDR3 sequence: CASSTDNNSNQPQHF. CDR3 coding DNA: TGTGCCAGCAGTACGGACAACAATAGCAATCAGCCCCAGCATTTT.

This chain connects TRBV28 to TRBJ2-3; D is undetermined. This CDR3 has 12 amino acids. Between the trimmed V and J ends, which lost 5 bases and 7 bases, there was a span of 10 bases. Germline V gives CDR1 MDHEN, CDR2 SYDVKM. For the CDR3, the DNA is TGTGCCAGCAGTAGGTCTACTTATACGCAGTATTTT. It codes for CASSRSTYTQYF.

The chain uses TRBV6-5 and TRBJ2-2, with D uncertain. V lost 3 bases to trimming and J lost 4 bases, with 6 bases between them. From germline, CDR1 is MNHEY and CDR2 SVGAGI. The CDR3 sequence is 13 residues long. The CDR3 bases are TGTGCCAGCAGTTATCAGACCACCGGGGAGCTGTTTTTT. It encodes CASSYQTTGELFF.

Note on this clone: Other DNA sequences of this sample code for an identical CDR3. The rearrangement joins TRBV6-5 to TRBJ2-7; D gene uncertain. V shed 0 bases and J shed 2 bases, with 8 bases lying between them. Germline V gene data show CDR1 as MNHEY and CDR2 as SVGAGI. CDR3 length: 14 amino acids. The CDR3 DNA follows: TGTGCCAGCAGTTACTCGATCGGAGCCTACGAGCAGTACTTC. Amino acids: CASSYSIGAYEQYF.

The gene calls are TRBV7-2 and TRBJ2-2; 10 bases match TRBD1. CDR1 is SGHTA and CDR2 is FQGNSA in the germline V gene. The CDR3 length is 16 residues. With V trimmed by 5 bases and J by 7 bases, 10 bases remained unmatched. The CDR3 sequence is CASSIRQGAVGGELFF. CDR3 bases: TGTGCCAGCAGCATAAGACAGGGGGCCGTAGGCGGGGAGCTGTTTTTT.

V and J are TRBV2 and TRBJ1-6; 9 bases fit TRBD1. Germline V lookup: CDR1 SNHLY, CDR2 FYNNEI. The V and J ends lost 6 bases and 4 bases, in that order; junction bases with no gene match: 4. The CDR3 is 15 amino acids. CDR3 coding DNA: TGTGCCAGCAGGGGGACAGGGAAGTATAATTCACCCCTCCACTTT. It is translated as CASRGTGKYNSPLHF.

This chain links TRBV7-2 with TRBJ1-5; D may be TRBD1 (5 bases). The CDR3 extends over 15 amino acids. CDR1 SGHTA and CDR2 FQGNSA come from the germline V gene. V lost 6 bases, J lost 4 bases, and 16 bases lay in between. The CDR3 sequence: CASSTQGALNQPQHF. In DNA, the CDR3 is TGTGCCAGCAGTACCCAAGGGGCCCTGAATCAGCCCCAGCATTTT.

The chain couples TRBV5-1 to TRBJ1-2; TRBD1 agrees at 10 bases. The germline CDR1 and CDR2 sequences are SGHRS and YFSETQ. V shed 4 bases and J 3 bases; nucleotides not matched to a gene: 3. There are 14 residues in the CDR3. CDR3 bases: TGCGCCAGCAGCCCGGGACAGGGGCACTATGGCTACACCTTC. This translates into CASSPGQGHYGYTF.

In this sample, this clone turned up once. Other DNA sequences of this sample code for an identical CDR3. The chain recombines TRBV19 with TRBJ1-1, with D unresolved. V was trimmed by 3 bases and J by 1 base, leaving 6 bases between them. Germline CDR1 reads LNHDA; CDR2 reads SQIVND (reference sequence). The CDR3 is 13 amino acids. CDR3 nucleotides: TGTGCCAGTAGTATCATTAGGAACACTGAAGCTTTCTTT. As protein: CASSIIRNTEAFF.

The chain couples TRBV20-1 to TRBJ2-5; TRBD1 or TRBD2 may be the D gene (5 bases each). With 6 bases removed from V and 6 bases from J, the gap between germline ends came to 5 bases. Germline V gene sequence: CDR1 DFQATT, CDR2 SNEGSKA (reference sequence). The length of the CDR3 is 9 residues. CDR3 amino acids: CSAGQTQYF. The CDR3 bases are TGCAGTGCGGGACAGACCCAGTACTTC.

The chain has TRBV4-2 and TRBJ2-7; the match to TRBD2 covers 11 bases. V was clipped by 1 base and J by 4 bases; unmatched bases: 12. The CDR3 length is 18 residues. Germline V gene lookup returns CDR1 LGHNA and CDR2 YNFKEQ. CDR3: CASSQVPSGRLPPYEQYF. The CDR3 nucleotides read TGTGCCAGCAGCCAAGTCCCTAGCGGGAGGCTCCCTCCTTACGAGCAGTACTTC.

The rearrangement links TRBV27 to TRBJ2-7; the D gene is possibly TRBD1 (6 bases). The CDR3 totals 14 residues. Germline V lookup: CDR1 MNHEY, CDR2 SMNVEV (reference sequence). V was clipped by 5 bases and J by 2 bases, with 13 bases between them. DNA for the CDR3: TGTGCCAGCAGTCCCACAGACAGGACCTACGAGCAGTACTTC. It translates to CASSPTDRTYEQYF.

The rearrangement links TRBV19 to TRBJ2-1, with D perhaps being TRBD1 or TRBD2 (5 bases each). The CDR3 sequence is 13 residues long. Germline assignment: CDR1 LNHDA and CDR2 SQIVND (reference sequence). Trimming left V 7 bases short and J 2 bases short, with 9 bases between. The CDR3 bases are TGTGCCAGTAAAGAGGGGCCCTACAATGAGCAGTTCTTC. This codes for CASKEGPYNEQFF.

The rearrangement joins TRBV6-6 to TRBJ2-7; 7 nucleotides align to TRBD2. Germline assignment: CDR1 MNHNY and CDR2 SVGAGI (reference sequence). The CDR3 sequence is 15 residues long. The V and J ends lost 5 bases and 1 base, in that order; junction bases with no gene match: 8. In DNA, the CDR3 is TGTGCCAGCAGTCGCCGACTAGCCGAGTCCTACGAGCAGTACTTC. It specifies CASSRRLAESYEQYF.

The chain recombines TRBV12-2 with TRBJ2-5; TRBD1, as called in the table, went unchecked against the DNA. TRBV12-2 is assigned pseudogene status. The CDR3 loop spans 19 amino acids. The chain's CDR3 is CASRLARCSDRGPWETQYF. CDR3 in DNA: TGTGCAAGTCGCTTAGCGAGGTGCTCGGACAGGGGGCCGTGGGAGACCCAGTACTTC.

The V and J genes are TRBV5-3 and TRBJ2-5; D is uncertain. TRBV5-3 is flagged as an ORF with uncertain function. The CDR3 has 13 residues. Trimming took off 4 bases at V and 4 bases at J, with 11 bases between the two ends. Here the CDR3 reads CARSARMRETQYF. The CDR3 DNA reads as TGTGCCAGAAGCGCAAGGATGAGAGAGACCCAGTACTTC.

The genes are TRBV27 and TRBJ2-7, with D perhaps matching TRBD2 (6 bases). Germline V CDR1 and CDR2: MNHEY, SMNVEV (reference sequence). V lost 0 bases, J lost 4 bases, and 19 bases lay in between. CDR3 size: 17 residues. The CDR3: CASSLSWRSGTSYEQYF. The CDR3 DNA sequence: TGTGCCAGCAGTTTATCGTGGAGGTCCGGGACTTCTTACGAGCAGTACTTC.

This clone showed up just once. The chain employs TRBV7-8 and TRBJ2-7; 8 bases match TRBD1. Germline CDR1 is SGHVS and CDR2 is FQNEAQ. The V gene end was trimmed by 5 bases and the J gene end by 0 bases; junction bases not matched to a gene: 9. This CDR3 is 16 amino acids long. The CDR3 sequence is CASSAQSRGRSYEQYF. CDR3 nucleotide sequence: TGTGCCAGCAGCGCCCAAAGCAGGGGGCGCTCCTACGAGCAGTACTTC.

This sequence joins TRBV4-1 and TRBJ2-1; 15 positions match TRBD2. With 4 bases clipped from V and 10 bases from J, the junction kept 5 bases outside the gene matches. The CDR3 loop spans 15 amino acids. Germline-derived CDR1 and CDR2 are MGHRA and YSYEKL. The CDR3 region has the DNA TGCGCCAGCAGCCTATTGGGACTAGCGGGAGGCGAGCAGTTCTTC. Its protein is CASSLLGLAGGEQFF.

The chain joins TRBV7-2 to TRBJ2-4, with 12 bases matching TRBD2. The J segment lost 0 bases and the V segment lost 0 bases, leaving 6 bases of the junction unmatched. The germline CDR1 and CDR2 sequences are SGHTA and FQGNSA. There are 19 residues in the CDR3. CDR3 nucleotides: TGTGCCAGCAGCTTAGCCGGACTAGCGGGAAATCCAGCCAAAAACATTCAGTACTTC. Its translation is CASSLAGLAGNPAKNIQYF. The full variable domain, rest sourced from reference TRBV7-2 and TRBJ2-4, is GAGVSQSPSNKVTEKGKDVELRCDPISGHTALYWYRQSLGQGLEFLIYFQGNSAPDKSGLPSDRFSAERTGGSVSTLTIQRTQQEDSAVYLCASSLAGLAGNPAKNIQYFGAGTRLSVL.

The chain has TRBV9 and TRBJ1-4; D gene unclear. The CDR3 totals 16 residues. Looked up from germline, CDR1 is SGDLS and CDR2 is YYNGEE. The V gene lost 4 bases and the J gene lost 7 bases, with 20 bases spanning the gap. The CDR3 sequence is CASSTSERGTGEKLFF. The CDR3 region has the DNA TGTGCCAGCAGCACCTCCGAGCGAGGCACGGGTGAAAAACTGTTTTTT.

The chain joins TRBV18 to TRBJ2-3, with D maybe TRBD2 (6 bases). Germline-derived CDR1 and CDR2 are KGHSH and LQKENI. V gave up 1 base and J gave up 0 bases, with 11 bases separating them. The CDR3 covers 16 residues. This CDR3 is CASSPQGSGSTDTQYF. CDR3 coding DNA: TGTGCCAGCTCACCACAGGGCAGCGGGAGCACAGATACGCAGTATTTT.

As regards this clone: The sample carries other DNA sequences with the same CDR3. The chain recombines TRBV28 with TRBJ1-3, with unresolved D. V lost 6 bases and J 0 bases, leaving 6 bases between the germline ends. The length of the CDR3 is 13 residues. Germline V lookup: CDR1 MDHEN, CDR2 SYDVKM. CDR3 residues: CASRSGSGNTIYF. In DNA form, the CDR3 reads TGTGCCAGCAGGTCTGGCTCTGGAAACACCATATATTTT.

Regarding this clone: Distinct nucleotide sequences in the sample also encode this CDR3. This chain links TRBV5-1 with TRBJ2-3; D remains unclear. There are 14 residues in the CDR3. The germline V gene has CDR1 SGHRS and CDR2 YFSETQ. V was cut by 0 bases and J by 3 bases, with 8 bases left in between. In DNA, the CDR3 is TGCGCCAGCAGCTTGGTGCCAGGTACAGATACGCAGTATTTT. Its translation: CASSLVPGTDTQYF.

The chain has TRBV15 and TRBJ2-2, with 12 bases fitting TRBD2. Looked up from germline, CDR1 is LNHNV and CDR2 is YYDKDF (reference sequence). The CDR3 length is 18 residues. With 6 bases clipped from V and 7 bases from J, the junction kept 15 bases outside the gene matches. The CDR3 region has the DNA TGTGCCACCAGTACGACCGTCGGACTAGCGGGAAAGAGCGGGGAGCTGTTTTTT. Protein sequence: CATSTTVGLAGKSGELFF.

The chain links TRBV5-1 to TRBJ2-7; D might be TRBD2 (6 bases). The CDR3 is 17 residues long. CDR1 and CDR2 (germline): SGHRS, YFSETQ. V was trimmed by 5 bases and J by 3 bases, leaving 24 bases between them. DNA for the CDR3: TGCGCCAGCAGTTCACCGGGCGGGGACTCCCTCAACTACGAGCAGTACTTC. Protein: CASSSPGGDSLNYEQYF.